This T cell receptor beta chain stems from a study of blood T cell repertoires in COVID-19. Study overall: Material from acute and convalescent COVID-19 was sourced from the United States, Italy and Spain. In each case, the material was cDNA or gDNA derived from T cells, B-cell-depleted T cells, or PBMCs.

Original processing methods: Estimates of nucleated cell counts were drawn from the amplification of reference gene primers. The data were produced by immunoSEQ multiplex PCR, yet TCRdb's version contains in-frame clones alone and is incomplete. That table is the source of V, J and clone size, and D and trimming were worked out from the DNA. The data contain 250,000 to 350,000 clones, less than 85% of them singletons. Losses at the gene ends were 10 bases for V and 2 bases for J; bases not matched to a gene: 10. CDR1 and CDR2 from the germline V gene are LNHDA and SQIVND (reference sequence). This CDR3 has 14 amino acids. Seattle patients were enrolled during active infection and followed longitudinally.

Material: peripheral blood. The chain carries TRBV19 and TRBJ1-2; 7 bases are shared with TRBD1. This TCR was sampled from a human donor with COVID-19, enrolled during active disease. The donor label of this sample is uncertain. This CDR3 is CATTLGQRNYGYTF. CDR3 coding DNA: TGTGCCACCACCTTGGGACAGCGCAACTATGGCTACACCTTC.